A selection of T cell receptor beta chains follows, all from one sample in a study of siplizumab effects on memory and regulatory T cells. Profiled with immunoSEQ multiplex PCR; TCRdb holds only in-frame clones, not every one. The sample records over 65,000 clones, approximately 95% being singletons. The source material was CD8+ T cells sorted from blood. All receptors derive from a human donor in good health. The CDR3 runs from the conserved cysteine through the conserved F or W. D genes are given only for firm matches. Rows give clone size only sometimes, using once, few, many, or a class for an expanded clone.

abundance: -
j_gene: TRBJ2-1
d_gene: -
v_gene: TRBV5-1
CDR3aa: CASSSVVRGYNEQFF
CDR3nt: TGCGCCAGCAGCTCGGTGGTACGGGGCTACAATGAGCAGTTCTTC

abundance: -
j_gene: TRBJ2-3
d_gene: TRBD1
v_gene: TRBV27
CDR3aa: CASRSGQGTDTQYF
CDR3nt: TGTGCCAGTCGCTCGGGACAGGGAACAGATACGCAGTATTTT

abundance: -
j_gene: TRBJ1-1
d_gene: -
v_gene: TRBV2
CDR3aa: CASLPRRGGRNTEAFF
CDR3nt: TGTGCCAGCCTACCTCGACGCGGGGGGAGGAACACTGAAGCTTTCTTT

abundance: -
j_gene: TRBJ2-7
d_gene: TRBD1
v_gene: TRBV27
CDR3aa: CASSWSAGQVGEQYF
CDR3nt: TGTGCCAGCAGTTGGAGCGCTGGACAGGTTGGCGAGCAGTACTTC

abundance: -
j_gene: TRBJ2-7
d_gene: -
v_gene: TRBV7-6
CDR3aa: CASSAGPNYEQYF
CDR3nt: TGTGCCAGCAGCGCGGGACCAAACTACGAGCAGTACTTC

abundance: -
j_gene: TRBJ1-1
d_gene: -
v_gene: TRBV14
CDR3aa: CASSQVRNTEAFF
CDR3nt: TGTGCCAGCAGCCAAGTCCGGAACACTGAAGCTTTCTTT

abundance: -
j_gene: TRBJ2-5
d_gene: TRBD2
v_gene: TRBV19
CDR3aa: CASSIGTSDQETQYF
CDR3nt: TGTGCCAGTAGTATAGGGACTAGCGACCAAGAGACCCAGTACTTC

abundance: -
j_gene: TRBJ2-5
d_gene: TRBD1
v_gene: TRBV11-2
CDR3aa: CASSPEGAQETQYF
CDR3nt: TGTGCCAGCAGCCCCGAGGGGGCCCAAGAGACCCAGTACTTC

abundance: -
j_gene: TRBJ2-5
d_gene: TRBD2
v_gene: TRBV7-9
CDR3aa: CASSLQLAGTQETQYF
CDR3nt: TGTGCCAGCAGCTTACAACTAGCGGGAACGCAAGAGACCCAGTACTTC

abundance: -
j_gene: TRBJ2-7
d_gene: TRBD2
v_gene: TRBV2
CDR3aa: CASSEEREDIYEQYF
CDR3nt: TGTGCCAGCAGTGAGGAGCGGGAGGACATCTACGAGCAGTACTTC

abundance: -
j_gene: TRBJ1-3
d_gene: TRBD1
v_gene: TRBV28
CDR3aa: CASSLRYRGQGNTIYF
CDR3nt: TGTGCCAGCAGTCTAAGATACAGGGGGCAAGGAAACACCATATATTTT

abundance: -
j_gene: TRBJ2-7
d_gene: TRBD1
v_gene: TRBV19
CDR3aa: CASSAGTVSYEQYF
CDR3nt: TGTGCCAGTAGCGCCGGGACAGTTTCCTACGAGCAGTACTTC

abundance: -
j_gene: TRBJ2-7
d_gene: TRBD1
v_gene: TRBV7-9
CDR3aa: CASSPGQGAYEQYF
CDR3nt: TGTGCCAGCAGCCCAGGACAGGGGGCCTACGAGCAGTACTTC

abundance: -
j_gene: TRBJ2-7
d_gene: -
v_gene: TRBV7-9
CDR3aa: CASSLVATLSHEQYF
CDR3nt: TGTGCCAGCAGCTTAGTAGCGACCTTGAGTCACGAGCAGTACTTC

abundance: once
j_gene: TRBJ2-3
d_gene: -
v_gene: TRBV28
CDR3aa: CASSFVAGTDTQYF
CDR3nt: TGTGCCAGCAGTTTTGTGGCGGGCACAGATACGCAGTATTTT

abundance: -
j_gene: TRBJ2-1
d_gene: TRBD2
v_gene: TRBV6-5
CDR3aa: CASSYSETSGSDEQFF
CDR3nt: TGTGCCAGCAGTTACTCGGAGACTAGCGGTTCGGATGAGCAGTTCTTC

abundance: -
j_gene: TRBJ1-3
d_gene: -
v_gene: TRBV18
CDR3aa: CASSPGGPGNTIYF
CDR3nt: TGTGCCAGCTCACCAGGGGGGCCTGGAAACACCATATATTTT

abundance: once
j_gene: TRBJ2-1
d_gene: -
v_gene: TRBV15
CDR3aa: CATSRDAAASYNEQFF
CDR3nt: TGTGCCACCAGCAGAGATGCAGCGGCTTCCTACAATGAGCAGTTCTTC

abundance: -
j_gene: TRBJ2-7
d_gene: -
v_gene: TRBV7-9
CDR3aa: CASRAATGRRYEQYF
CDR3nt: TGTGCCAGCAGAGCGGCAACAGGGAGAAGGTACGAGCAGTACTTC

abundance: -
j_gene: TRBJ2-7
d_gene: -
v_gene: TRBV10-1
CDR3aa: CASSESGLPAEQYF
CDR3nt: TGCGCCAGCAGTGAGTCGGGCCTTCCCGCCGAGCAGTACTTC

abundance: -
j_gene: TRBJ2-1
d_gene: -
v_gene: TRBV2
CDR3aa: CASSDFPTTLSYNEQFF
CDR3nt: TGTGCCAGCAGTGACTTCCCAACCACCTTATCCTACAATGAGCAGTTCTTC

abundance: -
j_gene: TRBJ2-3
d_gene: TRBD1
v_gene: TRBV5-1
CDR3aa: CASSTRTGRDTQYF
CDR3nt: TGCGCCAGCAGCACCAGGACAGGGCGAGATACGCAGTATTTT

abundance: once
j_gene: TRBJ1-1
d_gene: TRBD1
v_gene: TRBV9
CDR3aa: CASSQRTGYTEAFF
CDR3nt: TGTGCCAGCAGCCAAAGGACAGGCTACACTGAAGCTTTCTTT

abundance: -
j_gene: TRBJ2-1
d_gene: TRBD1
v_gene: TRBV11-2
CDR3aa: CASSLDTGGEQFF
CDR3nt: TGTGCCAGCAGCTTAGATACAGGGGGTGAGCAGTTCTTC

abundance: -
j_gene: TRBJ1-1
d_gene: -
v_gene: TRBV13
CDR3aa: CASRPQGSPNTEAFF
CDR3nt: TGTGCCAGCAGACCACAGGGTTCCCCGAACACTGAAGCTTTCTTT

abundance: once
j_gene: TRBJ1-5
d_gene: TRBD1
v_gene: TRBV11-2
CDR3aa: CASSAGTGSINQPQHF
CDR3nt: TGTGCCAGCAGCGCAGGGACAGGGTCAATCAATCAGCCCCAGCATTTT

abundance: -
j_gene: TRBJ2-2
d_gene: TRBD1
v_gene: TRBV9
CDR3aa: CASSVEQGDFSGELFF
CDR3nt: TGTGCCAGCAGCGTAGAACAGGGGGACTTTAGCGGGGAGCTGTTTTTT

abundance: -
j_gene: TRBJ1-1
d_gene: TRBD1
v_gene: TRBV19
CDR3aa: CASSLGTGEAFF
CDR3nt: TGTGCCAGTAGTCTCGGGACAGGGGAAGCTTTCTTT

abundance: -
j_gene: TRBJ2-7
d_gene: TRBD2
v_gene: TRBV5-5
CDR3aa: CASSHGAGPSYEQYF
CDR3nt: TGTGCCAGCAGCCATGGAGCGGGGCCCTCCTACGAGCAGTACTTC

abundance: -
j_gene: TRBJ2-1
d_gene: -
v_gene: TRBV5-5
CDR3aa: CASSLGYDNEQFF
CDR3nt: TGTGCCAGCAGCTTGGGATACGATAATGAGCAGTTCTTC

abundance: -
j_gene: TRBJ1-2
d_gene: -
v_gene: TRBV29-1
CDR3aa: CSVEPDPGYTF
CDR3nt: TGCAGCGTTGAACCGGACCCAGGCTACACCTTC

abundance: -
j_gene: TRBJ2-2
d_gene: -
v_gene: TRBV2
CDR3aa: CATRSLGAGELFF
CDR3nt: TGTGCCACTCGCTCTTTGGGTGCCGGGGAGCTGTTTTTT

abundance: once
j_gene: TRBJ1-2
d_gene: -
v_gene: TRBV4-1
CDR3aa: CASSQFRGTYGYTF
CDR3nt: TGCGCCAGCAGCCAATTTCGGGGAACCTATGGCTACACCTTC

abundance: -
j_gene: TRBJ1-3
d_gene: -
v_gene: TRBV28
CDR3aa: CASSLYRGAGNTIYF
CDR3nt: TGTGCCAGCAGTTTGTATCGGGGAGCTGGAAACACCATATATTTT

abundance: -
j_gene: TRBJ2-5
d_gene: TRBD2
v_gene: TRBV7-9
CDR3aa: CASSTTGTSGRSETQYF
CDR3nt: TGTGCCAGCAGCACAACCGGGACTAGCGGGAGGTCGGAGACCCAGTACTTC

abundance: once
j_gene: TRBJ1-1
d_gene: -
v_gene: TRBV28
CDR3aa: CASSTDILNLLNTEAFF
CDR3nt: TGTGCCAGCAGTACGGACATACTGAACTTATTGAACACTGAAGCTTTCTTT

abundance: once
j_gene: TRBJ2-7
d_gene: -
v_gene: TRBV28
CDR3aa: CASSGDKYEQYF
CDR3nt: TGTGCCAGCAGTGGAGACAAGTACGAGCAGTACTTC

abundance: -
j_gene: TRBJ2-1
d_gene: TRBD2
v_gene: TRBV9
CDR3aa: CASSVDGSGMYEQFF
CDR3nt: TGTGCCAGCAGCGTAGATGGTAGCGGGATGTATGAGCAGTTCTTC

abundance: -
j_gene: TRBJ2-3
d_gene: -
v_gene: TRBV5-1
CDR3aa: CASSTTSPETDTQYF
CDR3nt: TGCGCCAGCAGCACTACCTCACCCGAGACAGATACGCAGTATTTT

abundance: -
j_gene: TRBJ2-3
d_gene: TRBD1
v_gene: TRBV7-3
CDR3aa: CASSSTGGTTDTQYF
CDR3nt: TGTGCCAGCAGCTCGACAGGGGGAACCACAGATACGCAGTATTTT

abundance: -
j_gene: TRBJ2-3
d_gene: TRBD2
v_gene: TRBV5-8
CDR3aa: CASSLGLRREATDTQYF
CDR3nt: TGTGCCAGCAGCTTGGGGTTAAGGCGGGAGGCCACAGATACGCAGTATTTT